The T cell receptor beta chain under discussion was sequenced for a study of immune evolution from preneoplasia to lung adenocarcinoma. General study points: From normal lung to invasive adenocarcinoma, top clone frequencies appeared to decrease. Later-stage lesions appeared to have more T cells, more diversity, less clonality.

Using immunoSEQ multiplex PCR, the repertoire was profiled, and TCRdb retains in-frame clones only, with some absent. Of some 9,000 clones listed, roughly 80% are singletons. The CDR3 loop spans 15 amino acids. CDR1 is MRHNA and CDR2 is SNTAGT in the germline V gene. Trimming cost V 5 bases and J 2 bases; bases outside gene matches: 5. Resections took place in Japan or China from the mid-2010s to the late 2010s. H&E slides confirmed each diagnosis, reviewed by two pathologists independently. With regard to this clone: Antigen: not known.

This chain connects TRBV6-4 to TRBJ2-3, with TRBD2 matching over 9 bases. This receptor was taken from a donor at least 70 years old with lung adenocarcinoma. Material for sequencing was FFPE minimally invasive lung adenocarcinoma tissue. The CDR3: CASSISGSPTDTQYF. The CDR3 coding sequence is TGTGCCAGCAGTATTAGCGGGAGTCCCACAGATACGCAGTATTTT.